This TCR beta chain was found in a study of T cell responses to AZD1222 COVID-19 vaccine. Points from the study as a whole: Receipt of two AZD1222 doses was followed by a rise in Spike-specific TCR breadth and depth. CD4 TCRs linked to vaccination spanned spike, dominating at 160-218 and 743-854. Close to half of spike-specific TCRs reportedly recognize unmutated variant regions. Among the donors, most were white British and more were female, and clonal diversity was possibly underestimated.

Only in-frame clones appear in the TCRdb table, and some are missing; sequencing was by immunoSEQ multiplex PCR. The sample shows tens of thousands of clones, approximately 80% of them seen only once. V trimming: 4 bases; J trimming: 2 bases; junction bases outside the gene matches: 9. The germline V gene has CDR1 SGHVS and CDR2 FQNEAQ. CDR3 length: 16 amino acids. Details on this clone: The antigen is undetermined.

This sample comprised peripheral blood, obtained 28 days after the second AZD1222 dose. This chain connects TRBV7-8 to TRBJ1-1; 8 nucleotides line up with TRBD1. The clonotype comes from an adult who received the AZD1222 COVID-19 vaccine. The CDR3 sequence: CASSYRMDRANTEAFF. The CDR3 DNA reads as TGTGCCAGCAGCTACCGGATGGACAGGGCCAACACTGAAGCTTTCTTT.